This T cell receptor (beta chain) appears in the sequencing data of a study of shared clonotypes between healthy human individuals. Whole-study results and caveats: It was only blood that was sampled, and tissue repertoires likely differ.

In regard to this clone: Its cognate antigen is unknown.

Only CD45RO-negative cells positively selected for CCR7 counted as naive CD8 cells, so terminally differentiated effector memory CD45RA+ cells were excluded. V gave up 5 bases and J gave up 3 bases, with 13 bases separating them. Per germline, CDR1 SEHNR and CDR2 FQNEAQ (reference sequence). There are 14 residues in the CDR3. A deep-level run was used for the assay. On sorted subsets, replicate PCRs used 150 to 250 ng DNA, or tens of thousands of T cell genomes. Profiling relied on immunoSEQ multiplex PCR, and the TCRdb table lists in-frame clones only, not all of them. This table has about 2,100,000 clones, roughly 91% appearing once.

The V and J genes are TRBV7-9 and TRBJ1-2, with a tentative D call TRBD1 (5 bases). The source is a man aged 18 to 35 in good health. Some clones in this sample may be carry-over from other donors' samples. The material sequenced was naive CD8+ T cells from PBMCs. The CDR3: CASSISGGDYGYTF. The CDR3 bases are TGTGCCAGCAGCATCTCTGGGGGTGACTATGGCTACACCTTC.